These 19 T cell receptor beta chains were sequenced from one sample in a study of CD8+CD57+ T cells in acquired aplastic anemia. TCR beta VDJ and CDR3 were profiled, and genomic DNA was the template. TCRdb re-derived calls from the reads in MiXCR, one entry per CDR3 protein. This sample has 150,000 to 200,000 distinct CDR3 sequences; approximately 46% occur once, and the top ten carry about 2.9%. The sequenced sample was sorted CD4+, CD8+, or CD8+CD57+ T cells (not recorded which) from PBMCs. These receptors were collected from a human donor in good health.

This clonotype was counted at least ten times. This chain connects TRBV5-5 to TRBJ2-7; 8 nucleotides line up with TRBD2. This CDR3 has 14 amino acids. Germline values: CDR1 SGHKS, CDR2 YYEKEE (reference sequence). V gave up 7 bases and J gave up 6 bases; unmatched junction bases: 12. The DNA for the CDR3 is TGTGCCAGCCTTAAGCGGGAGAGCTTGGGCGAGCAGTACTTC. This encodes CASLKRESLGEQYF.

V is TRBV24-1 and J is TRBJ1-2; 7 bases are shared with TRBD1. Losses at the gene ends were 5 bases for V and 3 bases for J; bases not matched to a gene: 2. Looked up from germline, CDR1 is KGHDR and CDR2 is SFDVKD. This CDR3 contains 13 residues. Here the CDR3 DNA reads TGTGCCACCAGTGGGGACAGTGACTATGGCTACACCTTC. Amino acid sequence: CATSGDSDYGYTF.

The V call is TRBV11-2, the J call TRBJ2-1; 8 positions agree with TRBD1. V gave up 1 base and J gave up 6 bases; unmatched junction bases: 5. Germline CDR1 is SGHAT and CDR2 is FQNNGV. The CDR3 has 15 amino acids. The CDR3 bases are TGTGCCAGCAGCTTAGGGGGACAGGCGTCCAATGAGCAGTTCTTC. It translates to CASSLGGQASNEQFF.

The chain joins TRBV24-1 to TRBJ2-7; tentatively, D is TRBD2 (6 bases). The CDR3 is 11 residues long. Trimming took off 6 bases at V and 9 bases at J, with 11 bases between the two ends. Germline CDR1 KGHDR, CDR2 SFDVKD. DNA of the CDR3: TGTGCCACCAGTTTTGCGGGACGGCAGTACTTC. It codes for CATSFAGRQYF.

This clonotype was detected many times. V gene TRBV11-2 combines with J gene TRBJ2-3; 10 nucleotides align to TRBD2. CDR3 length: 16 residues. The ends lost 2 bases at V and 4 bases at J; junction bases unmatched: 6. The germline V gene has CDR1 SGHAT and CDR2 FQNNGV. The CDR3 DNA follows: TGTGCCAGCAGCTTACAAATAGCGGGAGGAGCAGATACGCAGTATTTT. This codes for CASSLQIAGGADTQYF.

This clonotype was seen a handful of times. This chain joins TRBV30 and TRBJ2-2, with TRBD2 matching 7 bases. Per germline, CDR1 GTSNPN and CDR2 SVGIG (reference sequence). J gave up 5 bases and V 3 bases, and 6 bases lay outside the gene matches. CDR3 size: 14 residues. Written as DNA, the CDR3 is TGTGCCTGGAGCGGTCTAGCGGTTACCGGGGAGCTGTTTTTT. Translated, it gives CAWSGLAVTGELFF.

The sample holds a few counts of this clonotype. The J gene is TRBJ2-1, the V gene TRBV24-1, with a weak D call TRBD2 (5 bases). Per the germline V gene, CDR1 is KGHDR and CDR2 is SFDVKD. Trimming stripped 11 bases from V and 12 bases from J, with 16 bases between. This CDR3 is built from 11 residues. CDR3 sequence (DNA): TGTGCCAACAGACGCGTAAGCGGGCAGTTCTTC. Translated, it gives CANRRVSGQFF.

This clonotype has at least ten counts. The CDR3: CSARGLTSGIISTDTQYF. The CDR3 region has the DNA TGCAGTGCTCGGGGGCTGACTAGCGGGATCATAAGCACAGATACGCAGTATTTT. This chain links TRBV20-1 with TRBJ2-3; TRBD2 agrees at 11 bases. The CDR3 totals 18 residues. Looked up from germline, CDR1 is DFQATT and CDR2 is SNEGSKA (reference sequence). J was trimmed by 0 bases and V by 5 bases; bases with no gene match: 13.

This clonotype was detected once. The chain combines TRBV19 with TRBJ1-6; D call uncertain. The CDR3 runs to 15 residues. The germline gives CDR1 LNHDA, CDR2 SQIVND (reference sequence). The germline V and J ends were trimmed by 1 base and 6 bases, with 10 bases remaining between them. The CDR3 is CASSIGAVGNSPLHF. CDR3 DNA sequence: TGTGCCAGTAGTATAGGGGCGGTGGGTAATTCACCCCTCCACTTT.

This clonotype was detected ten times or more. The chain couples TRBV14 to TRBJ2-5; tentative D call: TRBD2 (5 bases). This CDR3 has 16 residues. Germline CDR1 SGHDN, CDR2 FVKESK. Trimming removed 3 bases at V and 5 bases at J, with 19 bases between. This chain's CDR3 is CASSQILDPNVETQYF. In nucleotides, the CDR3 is TGTGCCAGCAGCCAGATACTAGACCCGAACGTGGAGACCCAGTACTTC.

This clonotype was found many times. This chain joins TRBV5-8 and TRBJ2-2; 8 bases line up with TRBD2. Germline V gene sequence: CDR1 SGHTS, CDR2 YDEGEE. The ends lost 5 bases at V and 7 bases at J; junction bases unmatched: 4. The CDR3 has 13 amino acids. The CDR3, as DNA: TGTGCCAGCAGAACCACTAGCGGCGGGGAGCTGTTTTTT. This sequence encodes CASRTTSGGELFF.

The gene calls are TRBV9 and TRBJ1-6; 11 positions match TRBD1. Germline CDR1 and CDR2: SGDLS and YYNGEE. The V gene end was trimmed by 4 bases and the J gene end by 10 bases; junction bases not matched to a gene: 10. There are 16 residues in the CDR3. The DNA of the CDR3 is TGTGCCAGCAGCCAAACCGGGACAGGGGGTATCTCACCCCTCCACTTT. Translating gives CASSQTGTGGISPLHF. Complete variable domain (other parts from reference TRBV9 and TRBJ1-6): DSGVTQTPKHLITATGQRVTLRCSPRSGDLSVYWYQQSLDQGLQFLIQYYNGEERAKGNILERFSAQQFPDLHSELNLSSLELGDSALYFCASSQTGTGGISPLHFGNGTRLTVT.

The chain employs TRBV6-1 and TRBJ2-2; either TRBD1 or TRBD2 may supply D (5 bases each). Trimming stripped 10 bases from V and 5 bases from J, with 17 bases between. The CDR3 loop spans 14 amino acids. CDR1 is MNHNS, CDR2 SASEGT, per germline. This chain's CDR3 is CATHRQGETGELFF. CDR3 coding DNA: TGTGCCACCCACCGGCAAGGGGAGACCGGGGAGCTGTTTTTT.

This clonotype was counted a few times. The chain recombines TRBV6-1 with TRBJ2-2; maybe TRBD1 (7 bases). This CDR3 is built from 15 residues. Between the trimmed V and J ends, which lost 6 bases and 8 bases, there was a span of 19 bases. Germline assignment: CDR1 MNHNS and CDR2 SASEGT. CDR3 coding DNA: TGTGCCAGCAGGCGCCAGGGGGGCCTCGGAGGGGAGCTGTTTTTT. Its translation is CASRRQGGLGGELFF.

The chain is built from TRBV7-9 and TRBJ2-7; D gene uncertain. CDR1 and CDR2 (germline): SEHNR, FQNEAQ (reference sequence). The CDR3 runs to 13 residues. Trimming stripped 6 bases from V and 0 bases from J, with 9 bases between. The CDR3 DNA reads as TGTGCCAGCAGTGAACACAACTCCTACGAGCAGTACTTC. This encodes CASSEHNSYEQYF. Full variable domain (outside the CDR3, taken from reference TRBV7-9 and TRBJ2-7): DTGVSQNPRHKITKRGQNVTFRCDPISEHNRLYWYRQTLGQGPEFLTYFQNEAQLEKSRLLSDRFSAERPKGSFSTLEIQRTEQGDSAMYLCASSEHNSYEQYFGPGTRLTVT.

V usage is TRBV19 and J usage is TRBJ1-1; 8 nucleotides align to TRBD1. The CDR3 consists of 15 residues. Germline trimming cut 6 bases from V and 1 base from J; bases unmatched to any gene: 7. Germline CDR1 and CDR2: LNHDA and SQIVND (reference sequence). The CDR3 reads CASRDRAGRNTEAFF. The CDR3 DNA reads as TGTGCCAGTAGGGACAGGGCGGGCCGGAACACTGAAGCTTTCTTT.

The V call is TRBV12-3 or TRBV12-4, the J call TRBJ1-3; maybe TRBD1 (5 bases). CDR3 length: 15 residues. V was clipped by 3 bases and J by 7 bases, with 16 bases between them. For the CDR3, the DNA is TGTGCCAGCAGTTTTTTTGGCAGGGACGCCAACACCATATATTTT. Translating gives CASSFFGRDANTIYF.

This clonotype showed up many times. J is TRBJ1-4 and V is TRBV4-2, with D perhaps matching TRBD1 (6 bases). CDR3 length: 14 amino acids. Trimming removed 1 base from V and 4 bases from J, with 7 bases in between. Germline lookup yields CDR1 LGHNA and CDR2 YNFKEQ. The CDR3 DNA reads TGTGCCAGCAGCCAAGCCAGGGGTAATGAAAAACTGTTTTTT. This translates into CASSQARGNEKLFF.

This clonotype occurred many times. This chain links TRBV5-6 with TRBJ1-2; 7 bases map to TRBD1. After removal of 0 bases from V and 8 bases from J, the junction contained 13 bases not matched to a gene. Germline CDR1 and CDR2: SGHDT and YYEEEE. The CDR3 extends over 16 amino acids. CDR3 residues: CASSLGYGRGLGGYTF. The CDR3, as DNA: TGTGCCAGCAGCTTGGGTTACGGGAGGGGGCTAGGCGGCTACACCTTC.